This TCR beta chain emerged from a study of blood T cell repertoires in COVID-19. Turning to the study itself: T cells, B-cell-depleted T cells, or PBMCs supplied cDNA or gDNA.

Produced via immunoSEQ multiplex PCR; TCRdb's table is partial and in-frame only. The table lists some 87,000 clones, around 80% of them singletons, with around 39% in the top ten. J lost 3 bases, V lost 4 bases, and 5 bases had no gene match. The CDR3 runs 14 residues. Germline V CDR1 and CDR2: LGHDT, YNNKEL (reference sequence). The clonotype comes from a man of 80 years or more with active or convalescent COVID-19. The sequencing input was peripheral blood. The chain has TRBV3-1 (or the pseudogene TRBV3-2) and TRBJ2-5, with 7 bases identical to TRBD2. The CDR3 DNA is TGTGCCAGCAGCCGCGGACTAGGGAAAGAGACCCAGTACTTC. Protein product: CASSRGLGKETQYF.